The clone carrying this TCR beta chain was observed a few times. Its cognate antigen is unknown. The data originate from a study of identical twins. Findings of the study overall: The analysis was cross-sectional rather than longitudinal within donors.

Trimming left V 7 bases short and J 5 bases short, with 11 bases between. This CDR3 has 12 amino acids. Per germline, CDR1 MNHNY and CDR2 SVGAGI (reference sequence). TCRdb redid the calling of the 5' RACE reads with MiXCR, one entry per CDR3 protein. The repertoire has some 730,000 distinct CDR3 sequences, around a sixth of them found once; the top ten carry around 13%. These data were also filed under a second study, of T cells expressing NK-cell markers. That source reports: Of eight sequenced donors, seven were HCMV-seropositive and one HCMV-seronegative.

The chain couples TRBV6-6 to TRBJ1-1, with D maybe TRBD1 (6 bases). Material for sequencing was PBMCs. The source is a woman between 18 and 30 years old in good health. The CDR3 DNA follows: TGTGCCAGCACAAGGGGGGAGACTGAAGCTTTCTTT. This encodes CASTRGETEAFF.